Listed below are T cell receptor beta chains from one sample, sequenced in a study of T cell repertoires in cytomegalovirus infection. One entry per CDR3 protein results from TCRdb running MiXCR on the reads. The sample contains some 180,000 distinct CDR3 sequences, roughly a fifth of which appear only once. The sequenced sample was PBMCs. These receptors were taken from a human donor in good health (CMV status not recorded). Some clones in this sample may be carry-over from other donors' samples. Each CDR3 is given with its conserved first and last residue. D genes are given only for firm matches. Clone size is given for some rows only: seen once, a few or many times, or a class if the clone is expanded.

CASSQEGPPLSGGVETQYF,TGTGCCAGCAGCCAAGAGGGGCCCCCGTTATCCGGGGGGGTAGAGACCCAGTACTTC,TRBV4-2,TRBD2,TRBJ2-5,.
CASSPRGLAGSQETQYF,TGTGCCAGCAGCCCCCGAGGACTAGCGGGGAGCCAAGAGACCCAGTACTTC,TRBV5-4,TRBD2,TRBJ2-5,many
CSASQQGTATEAFF,TGCAGTGCTAGCCAACAGGGCACCGCCACTGAAGCTTTCTTT,TRBV20-1,.,TRBJ1-1,.
CSARDGTGDFGEQFF,TGCAGTGCTCGTGACGGGACAGGGGATTTCGGTGAGCAGTTCTTC,TRBV20-1,TRBD1,TRBJ2-1,many
CASTDRGSNTEAFF,TGTGCCAGCACCGACAGGGGTTCGAACACTGAAGCTTTCTTT,TRBV7-8,TRBD1,TRBJ1-1,many
CASGPLIAGEQYF,TGTGCCAGCGGTCCCCTTATAGCGGGGGAGCAGTACTTC,TRBV7-2,TRBD2,TRBJ2-7,few
CASGLVLGQNTEAFF,TGTGCTAGTGGTTTGGTGCTAGGGCAGAACACTGAAGCTTTCTTT,TRBV12-5,.,TRBJ1-1,many
CASSSSDRGGETQYF,TGTGCCAGCAGTTCCTCGGACAGGGGAGGAGAGACCCAGTACTTC,TRBV28,TRBD1,TRBJ2-5,many
CASSQRDRVHNEQFF,TGTGCCAGCAGCCAAAGGGACAGGGTCCACAATGAGCAGTTCTTC,TRBV3-1,TRBD1,TRBJ2-1,few
CASSSPWGRGNYEQYF,TGTGCCAGCAGTTCCCCATGGGGCAGGGGAAACTACGAGCAGTACTTC,TRBV12-3/TRBV12-4,.,TRBJ2-7,.
CASSTPGPNTEAFF,TGTGCCAGCAGCACCCCGGGCCCCAACACTGAAGCTTTCTTT,TRBV7-9,.,TRBJ1-1,few
CASSEALRRIHTDEQYF,TGTGCCAGCAGTGAAGCGCTTCGGAGGATTCACACAGACGAGCAGTACTTC,TRBV2,.,TRBJ2-7,.
CASSFDRTNTDTQYF,TGTGCCAGCAGCTTTGACAGAACGAACACAGATACGCAGTATTTT,TRBV11-2,.,TRBJ2-3,many
CASSTTGVAKSF,TGTGCCAGTAGTACTACAGGGGTCGCTAAGTCGTTT,TRBV19,TRBD1,TRBJ1-5,many
CASSFLASKPNEQFF,TGTGCCAGCAGCTTTTTGGCTAGCAAGCCCAATGAGCAGTTCTTC,TRBV7-3,.,TRBJ2-1,many
CASSQNLADLNTGELFF,TGTGCCAGCAGCCAGAATCTAGCGGATTTGAACACCGGGGAGCTGTTTTTT,TRBV6-2/TRBV6-3,TRBD2,TRBJ2-2,once
CASSLVRLAYNEQFF,TGTGCCAGCAGCTTAGTTCGGCTGGCTTACAATGAGCAGTTCTTC,TRBV7-9,.,TRBJ2-1,many
CATQGTENTEAFF,TGTGCCACCCAGGGGACGGAGAACACTGAAGCTTTCTTT,TRBV10-3,.,TRBJ1-1,few
CASSPTSGGAGTQYF,TGTGCCAGCAGCCCGACTAGCGGGGGGGCCGGGACCCAGTACTTC,TRBV6-6,TRBD2,TRBJ2-5,.
CASRSEGNEQFF,TGTGCCTCCCGGTCTGAAGGGAATGAGCAGTTCTTC,TRBV30,.,TRBJ2-1,few
CASRGTGAHTEAFF,TGTGCCAGCAGAGGGACAGGGGCTCACACTGAAGCTTTCTTT,TRBV2,TRBD1,TRBJ1-1,.
CAALAGGLDTQYF,TGCGCCGCACTAGCGGGAGGTTTAGATACGCAGTATTTT,TRBV20-1,TRBD2,TRBJ2-3,few
CASGTGQGGRNIQYF,TGTGCTAGTGGTACCGGACAGGGAGGGAGAAACATTCAGTACTTC,TRBV12-5,.,TRBJ2-4,.
CASSPSGGATGELFF,TGTGCCAGCAGCCCTAGCGGGGGGGCCACCGGGGAGCTGTTTTTT,TRBV5-4,TRBD2,TRBJ2-2,.
CASSEAGRGETQYF,TGTGCCAGCAGCGAGGCTGGAAGGGGAGAGACCCAGTACTTC,TRBV7-2,.,TRBJ2-5,many
CASSSWTVGFSYGYTF,TGTGCCAGCAGCTCCTGGACAGTCGGATTTTCGTATGGCTACACCTTC,TRBV11-2,.,TRBJ1-2,.
CASSLIRGNSYEQYF,TGTGCCAGCAGTTTGATCAGGGGGAACTCCTACGAGCAGTACTTC,TRBV28,TRBD1,TRBJ2-7,few
CASSLDGRYTDTQYF,TGCGCCAGCAGCTTGGATGGCAGATACACAGATACGCAGTATTTT,TRBV5-1,.,TRBJ2-3,few
CASCPGTVGPEAFF,TGTGCCAGCTGCCCCGGGACAGTCGGTCCTGAAGCTTTCTTT,TRBV6-2/TRBV6-3,TRBD1,TRBJ1-1,few
CASSGTVNYGYTF,TGTGCCAGCAGTGGGACCGTCAACTATGGCTACACCTTC,TRBV28,.,TRBJ1-2,.
CASSSRAGADGANVLTF,TGTGCCAGCAGCTCCCGGGCGGGGGCCGACGGGGCCAACGTCCTGACTTTC,TRBV7-3,.,TRBJ2-6,.
CASSSDVFGEQYF,TGTGCCAGCAGCTCAGACGTATTCGGCGAGCAGTACTTC,TRBV7-9,.,TRBJ2-7,few
CASSHGRNAEAFF,TGTGCCAGCAGCCACGGACGAAACGCTGAAGCTTTCTTT,TRBV7-3,.,TRBJ1-1,many
CASSFGGNGYTF,TGTGCCAGCAGTTTTGGGGGGAATGGCTACACCTTC,TRBV12-3/TRBV12-4,.,TRBJ1-2,many
CASSPGLAGGPVTGELFF,TGTGCCAGCAGCCCGGGACTAGCGGGAGGGCCGGTTACCGGGGAGCTGTTTTTT,TRBV7-6,TRBD2,TRBJ2-2,.